This note documents a single TCR beta chain sequence. Its antigen is undetermined. This specimen belongs to a study of T cell responses to AZD1222 COVID-19 vaccine. Study-level points and caveats: Among the donors, most were white British and more were female, and clonal diversity was possibly underestimated. Spike-specific TCR breadth and depth both grew after two AZD1222 doses.

Repertoires were generated with immunoSEQ multiplex PCR, while TCRdb's copy carries only in-frame clones and drops some. The data hold around 140,000 clones, with 70% to 90% observed a single time. Specimen: peripheral blood, collected 28 days after the second dose of the MenACWY control vaccine. This TCR derives from an adult who received the MenACWY meningococcal vaccine as a control.

The CDR3 reads CASSPSRNTIYF. CDR3 DNA: TGTGCCAGCAGCCCATCTCGGAACACCATATATTTT. The chain uses TRBV9 and TRBJ1-3; unclear D gene. Germline-derived CDR1 and CDR2 are SGDLS and YYNGEE. V was shortened by 4 bases and J by 7 bases, with 9 bases between the two germline ends. CDR3 size: 12 residues.